The 21 T cell receptor beta chains in this list originate from one sample, sequenced in a study of cytomegalovirus exposure and HLA in healthy donors. Repertoires were generated with immunoSEQ multiplex PCR, while TCRdb's copy carries only in-frame clones and drops some. The sample includes over 35,000 clones, about 93% of them seen just once. Material: PBMCs. These receptors were taken from a man between 18 and 35 years old in good health and CMV-seronegative.

V gene TRBV28 combines with J gene TRBJ1-2; tentatively, D is TRBD1 (6 bases). V lost 7 bases to trimming and J lost 1 base, with 19 bases between them. The germline gives CDR1 MDHEN, CDR2 SYDVKM. The CDR3 extends over 16 amino acids. DNA of the CDR3: TGTGCCAGCAACCCCTTAGGGGGGGCAATTAACTATGGCTACACCTTC. Translated, it gives CASNPLGGAINYGYTF.

The genes are TRBV27 and TRBJ2-7; 7 nucleotides align to TRBD2. Trimming took 2 bases from V and 3 from J; bases not matched to a gene: 7. The germline gives CDR1 MNHEY, CDR2 SMNVEV (reference sequence). This CDR3 contains 15 residues. CDR3 sequence (DNA): TGTGCCAGCAGTTTAACGTCTAGCGGTTACTACGAGCAGTACTTC. As protein: CASSLTSSGYYEQYF.

The genes are TRBV2 and TRBJ2-3; 8 bases agree with TRBD2. CDR3 length equals 15 residues. The V gene end was trimmed by 3 bases and the J gene end by 7 bases; junction bases not matched to a gene: 9. Germline V gene lookup returns CDR1 SNHLY and CDR2 FYNNEI. CDR3 sequence (DNA): TGTGCCAGCAGTGATATGGCCGGGGGGGCAAATACGCAGTATTTT. It codes for CASSDMAGGANTQYF.

The chain carries TRBV2 and TRBJ2-2, with 7 nucleotides matching TRBD1. V shed 6 bases and J 6 bases; nucleotides not matched to a gene: 7. CDR3 length equals 14 residues. Germline CDR1 is SNHLY and CDR2 is FYNNEI. The CDR3 here is CASRTGTVAGELFF. The CDR3 DNA follows: TGTGCCAGCAGGACCGGGACAGTCGCCGGGGAGCTGTTTTTT.

The chain employs TRBV19 and TRBJ1-2; D remains ambiguous. V was pared by 5 bases and J by 3 bases, with 22 bases between. The CDR3 runs 17 residues. Germline V gives CDR1 LNHDA, CDR2 SQIVND (reference sequence). In DNA form, the CDR3 reads TGTGCCAGTAGTTCTCCCCGGGGTCGGTTCGGAGACTATGGCTACACCTTC. Its protein product is CASSSPRGRFGDYGYTF.

This clone was seen once. The chain couples TRBV27 to TRBJ2-3; 9 bases map to TRBD1. V trimming: 3 bases; J trimming: 6 bases; junction bases outside the gene matches: 10. This CDR3 spans 16 amino acids. CDR1 is MNHEY, CDR2 SMNVEV, per germline (reference sequence). CDR3 DNA: TGTGCCAGCAGTTTGACTCCGGGACAGGGCCTCGATACGCAGTATTTT. Its protein product is CASSLTPGQGLDTQYF.

This sequence joins TRBV2 and TRBJ2-1, with D perhaps matching TRBD2 (5 bases). This CDR3 region has 12 residues. Germline V gene data show CDR1 as SNHLY and CDR2 as FYNNEI. The V end was cut by 6 bases, the J end by 7 bases, with 10 bases between. The CDR3 DNA sequence: TGTGCCAGCAGCCCGAGGACTAATGAGCAGTTCTTC. Protein sequence: CASSPRTNEQFF.

The chain combines TRBV10-3 with TRBJ2-1, with 10 positions matching TRBD2. V trimming: 6 bases; J trimming: 4 bases; junction bases outside the gene matches: 3. The CDR3 contains 14 residues. Germline assignment: CDR1 ENHRY and CDR2 SYGVKD. This chain's CDR3 is CAIRGLADYNEQFF. CDR3 coding DNA: TGTGCCATCAGAGGACTAGCGGATTACAATGAGCAGTTCTTC.

The chain combines TRBV11-2 with TRBJ2-5; 7 bases fit TRBD1. Germline assignment: CDR1 SGHAT and CDR2 FQNNGV. The CDR3 spans 14 residues. V was pared by 2 bases and J by 5 bases, with 5 bases of the junction left unmatched. DNA of the CDR3: TGTGCCAGCAGCTTAAGACAGGGCGGCGAGACCCAGTACTTC. Protein product: CASSLRQGGETQYF.

The V and J genes are TRBV19 and TRBJ1-3; no reliable D call. This CDR3 region has 12 residues. Trimming took 5 bases from V and 4 from J, leaving 6 bases between them. From germline, CDR1 is LNHDA and CDR2 SQIVND (reference sequence). CDR3: CASSRQGNTIYF. Here the CDR3 DNA reads TGTGCCAGTAGTCGTCAGGGAAACACCATATATTTT.

This clone was seen just once. V is TRBV28 and J is TRBJ2-1; 14 positions match TRBD2. The CDR3 consists of 15 residues. V lost 7 bases to trimming and J lost 7 bases; unmatched junction nucleotides: 6. The V gene's germline CDR1 is MDHEN and CDR2 SYDVKM. CDR3 amino acids: CASTRLAGGQNEQFF. The CDR3 DNA is TGTGCCAGCACCCGACTAGCGGGAGGGCAAAATGAGCAGTTCTTC.

The chain uses TRBV11-2 and TRBJ2-2, with D maybe TRBD2 (5 bases). The CDR3 is 14 amino acids. V was cut by 5 bases and J by 8 bases, with 15 bases left in between. Germline V gene lookup returns CDR1 SGHAT and CDR2 FQNNGV. CDR3 amino acids: CASSRNGDQGELFF. The CDR3 region has the DNA TGTGCCAGCAGCAGAAACGGGGATCAAGGGGAGCTGTTTTTT.

V usage is TRBV11-2 and J usage is TRBJ1-6, with D possibly being TRBD1 (5 bases). Germline values: CDR1 SGHAT, CDR2 FQNNGV. The V gene lost 4 bases and the J gene lost 8 bases, with 18 bases spanning the gap. The CDR3 is made up of 16 amino acids. The CDR3, as DNA: TGTGCCAGCAGCTACCGGGGCCGGGGAGGAGATTCACCCCTCCACTTT. Its protein product is CASSYRGRGGDSPLHF.

The rearrangement uses TRBV6-4 and TRBJ2-3; a weak D match, TRBD2 (6 bases). V lost 3 bases and J lost 0, with 10 bases in between. This CDR3 region has 15 residues. Germline assignment: CDR1 MRHNA and CDR2 SNTAGT. The CDR3 loop reads CASSENGGSTDTQYF. CDR3 nucleotides: TGTGCCAGCAGTGAGAACGGGGGAAGCACAGATACGCAGTATTTT.

The chain couples TRBV6-1 to TRBJ2-5, with TRBD2 as a possible D gene (6 bases). The CDR3 has 12 amino acids. Germline CDR1 MNHNS, CDR2 SASEGT. V lost 7 bases and J lost 3, with 9 bases in between. The CDR3 region is CASNWGEETQYF. The CDR3 nucleotides are TGTGCCAGCAATTGGGGGGAAGAGACCCAGTACTTC.

J is TRBJ2-7 and V is TRBV7-8; TRBD2 agrees at 8 bases. The germline gives CDR1 SGHVS, CDR2 FQNEAQ. This CDR3 is 16 amino acids long. With 5 bases clipped from V and 3 bases from J, the junction kept 12 bases outside the gene matches. The CDR3 region has the DNA TGTGCCAGCAGCCCGCCGGTCGGGGGGGCGCGCTACGAGCAGTACTTC. Translating it yields CASSPPVGGARYEQYF.

This rearrangement joins TRBV12-5 to TRBJ2-5; possibly TRBD1 for D (6 bases). This CDR3 is 15 amino acids long. V was shortened by 5 bases and J by 1 base, with 14 bases between the two germline ends. Germline lookup yields CDR1 LGHNT and CDR2 FRNRAP. CDR3 bases: TGTGCTAGTGGTAAAACAGGGTTGGCCCAAGAGACCCAGTACTTC. Protein: CASGKTGLAQETQYF.

This chain links TRBV5-4 with TRBJ1-2; the D is unclear. The CDR3 is made up of 12 amino acids. The V gene lost 3 bases and the J gene lost 4 bases, with 7 bases spanning the gap. Germline V gene data show CDR1 as SGHNT and CDR2 as YYREEE (reference sequence). The CDR3 region has the DNA TGTGCCAGCAGCTCCACATCCTATGGCTACACCTTC. Protein product: CASSSTSYGYTF.

The chain couples TRBV18 to TRBJ2-3, with D hard to call. V lost 0 bases, J lost 1 base, and 8 bases lay in between. The CDR3 length is 15 residues. Per the germline V gene, CDR1 is KGHSH and CDR2 is LQKENI. The CDR3: CASSPPNRGTDTQYF. The DNA for the CDR3 is TGTGCCAGCTCACCACCAAACCGGGGCACAGATACGCAGTATTTT.

The table lists this clone with a count of one. This chain joins TRBV7-3 and TRBJ2-1, with D possibly being TRBD2 (5 bases). The germline CDR1 and CDR2 sequences are SGHTA and FQGTGA. The CDR3 covers 14 residues. Trimming took 1 base from V and 9 from J, leaving 13 bases between them. Here the CDR3 reads CASSLIGYRGEQFF. The CDR3 region has the DNA TGTGCCAGCAGCTTAATCGGCTACCGGGGTGAGCAGTTCTTC.

This clone was found once. The chain uses TRBV5-1 and TRBJ2-3; the D gene is possibly TRBD1 (5 bases). Trimming pared 0 bases from V and 2 bases from J, leaving 13 bases between. Looked up from germline, CDR1 is SGHRS and CDR2 is YFSETQ. The CDR3 runs 16 residues. DNA of the CDR3: TGCGCCAGCAGCTTGGTTGCGGCAGGGAACACAGATACGCAGTATTTT. Protein product: CASSLVAAGNTDTQYF.